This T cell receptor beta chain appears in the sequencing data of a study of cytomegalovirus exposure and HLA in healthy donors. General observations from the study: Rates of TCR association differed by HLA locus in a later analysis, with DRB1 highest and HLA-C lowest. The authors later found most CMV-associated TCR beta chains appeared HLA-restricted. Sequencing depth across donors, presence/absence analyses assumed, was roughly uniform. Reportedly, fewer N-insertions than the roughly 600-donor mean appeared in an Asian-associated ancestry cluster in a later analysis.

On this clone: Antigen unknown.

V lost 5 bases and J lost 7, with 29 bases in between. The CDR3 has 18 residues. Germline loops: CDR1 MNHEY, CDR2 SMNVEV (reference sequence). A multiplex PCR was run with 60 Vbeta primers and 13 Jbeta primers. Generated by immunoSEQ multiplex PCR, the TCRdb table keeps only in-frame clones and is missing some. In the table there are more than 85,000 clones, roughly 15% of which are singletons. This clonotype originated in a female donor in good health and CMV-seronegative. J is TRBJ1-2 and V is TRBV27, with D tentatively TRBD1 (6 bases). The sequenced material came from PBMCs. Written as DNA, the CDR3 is TGTGCCAGCAGTCTCACACCAAACCCCTGGACAGCCCCAACTGGCTACACCTTC. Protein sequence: CASSLTPNPWTAPTGYTF.